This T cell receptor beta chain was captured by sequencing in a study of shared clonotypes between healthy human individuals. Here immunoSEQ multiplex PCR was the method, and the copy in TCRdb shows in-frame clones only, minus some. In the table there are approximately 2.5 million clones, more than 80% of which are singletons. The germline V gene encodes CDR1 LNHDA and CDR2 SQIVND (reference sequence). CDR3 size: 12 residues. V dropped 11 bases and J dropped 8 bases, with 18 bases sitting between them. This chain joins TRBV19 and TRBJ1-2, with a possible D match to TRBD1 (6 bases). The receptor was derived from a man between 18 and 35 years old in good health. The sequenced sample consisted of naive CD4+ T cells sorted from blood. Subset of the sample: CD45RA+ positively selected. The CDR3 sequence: CAGQTAGGGYTF. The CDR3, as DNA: TGTGCCGGACAAACAGCGGGGGGCGGCTACACCTTC.